The rows below give T cell receptor beta chains drawn from one sample of a study of blood T cell repertoires in COVID-19. The table came from immunoSEQ multiplex PCR; TCRdb's copy has only in-frame clones and leaves some out. The sample lists under 250,000 clones, around 87% occurring once. Sequencing was done on a sample of peripheral blood. These receptors all come from a woman in her 70s with active or convalescent COVID-19. Each CDR3 is given with its conserved first and last residue. The order of the fields is V gene, J gene, D gene, clone size, CDR3 protein, CDR3 DNA. D genes are given only for firm matches. Clone size, where shown, is once, few, many, or a class for clones that have expanded.

TRBV7-9	TRBJ1-1	TRBD1	NA	CASTQEGAEGNTEAFF	TGTGCCAGCACCCAAGAGGGGGCAGAAGGTAACACTGAAGCTTTCTTT
TRBV4-1	TRBJ1-1	TRBD1	few	CASSQEWTGGKGEAFF	TGCGCCAGCAGCCAAGAATGGACAGGGGGCAAGGGTGAAGCTTTCTTT
TRBV7-2	TRBJ1-2	NA	few	CASSVQGGHYGYTF	TGTGCCAGCAGCGTTCAAGGAGGGCACTATGGCTACACCTTC
TRBV7-9	TRBJ1-1	NA	NA	CASSPGGRNTEAFF	TGTGCCAGCAGCCCCGGTGGGAGGAACACTGAAGCTTTCTTT
TRBV6-2/TRBV6-3	TRBJ1-5	NA	once	CASSYPTGTGGKVNQPQHF	TGTGCCAGCAGTTACCCTACTGGCACCGGCGGGAAGGTCAATCAGCCCCAGCATTTT
TRBV9	TRBJ2-3	TRBD1	NA	CASSGDRVTQYF	TGTGCCAGCAGCGGGGACAGGGTGACGCAGTATTTT
TRBV11-2	TRBJ2-1	TRBD2	NA	CASSLPPGERGASNEQFF	TGTGCCAGCAGCTTACCCCCGGGGGAGCGGGGGGCATCCAATGAGCAGTTCTTC
TRBV3-1/TRBV3-2	TRBJ2-6	NA	NA	CASTLRVGASGANVLTF	TGTGCCAGCACCCTGCGGGTGGGGGCCTCTGGGGCCAACGTCCTGACTTTC
TRBV6-5	TRBJ1-1	NA	once	CASSYGHRVVDTEAFF	TGTGCCAGCAGTTACGGACACAGGGTGGTAGACACTGAAGCTTTCTTT
TRBV7-9	TRBJ2-2	TRBD1	many	CASNPTGGAGTGELFF	TGTGCCAGCAACCCCACAGGGGGCGCAGGGACCGGGGAGCTGTTTTTT
TRBV6-5	TRBJ1-5	NA	NA	CASWAGPGAQHF	TGTGCCAGCTGGGCAGGTCCGGGAGCCCAGCATTTT
TRBV19	TRBJ2-1	NA	NA	CASSPQGATYNEQFF	TGTGCCAGTAGTCCCCAAGGGGCCACCTACAATGAGCAGTTCTTC
TRBV3-1/TRBV3-2	TRBJ2-3	TRBD2	once	CASSQGGGLTDTQYF	TGTGCCAGCAGCCAAGGCGGGGGGCTCACAGATACGCAGTATTTT
TRBV18	TRBJ2-7	TRBD1	NA	CASSPRRTGTSGYEQYF	TGTGCCAGCTCACCACGAAGGACAGGGACGTCAGGATACGAGCAGTACTTC
TRBV6-5	TRBJ1-3	NA	NA	CAGDTTGNTIYF	TGTGCCGGGGACACCACGGGAAACACCATATATTTT
TRBV10-1	TRBJ1-3	TRBD1	NA	CASSDGPTGSDGNTIYF	TGCGCCAGCAGTGATGGGCCGACAGGGTCGGACGGAAACACCATATATTTT
TRBV4-1	TRBJ2-1	TRBD1	NA	CASSQDRTGDEQFF	TGCGCCAGCAGCCAAGATCGAACAGGGGATGAGCAGTTCTTC
TRBV4-2	TRBJ1-1	NA	once	CASSLVPLGGRTEAFF	TGTGCCAGCAGCCTAGTCCCGTTGGGGGGGAGGACTGAAGCTTTCTTT
TRBV2	TRBJ1-2	NA	NA	CASRGEKTGMRGYTF	TGTGCCAGCAGGGGAGAGAAGACAGGCATGAGGGGCTACACCTTC
TRBV24-1	TRBJ1-1	NA	NA	CATSDGGEAFF	TGTGCCACCAGTGACGGGGGAGAAGCTTTCTTT
TRBV19	TRBJ2-2	NA	many	CASSILGRGGELFF	TGTGCCAGTAGTATTTTGGGGAGAGGCGGGGAGCTGTTTTTT
TRBV18	TRBJ2-1	NA	NA	CASSPRQGFQGSYNEQFF	TGTGCCAGCTCACCGCGGCAGGGGTTTCAGGGATCCTACAATGAGCAGTTCTTC
TRBV24-1	TRBJ1-4	TRBD1	NA	CATSDGQGAEKLFF	TGTGCCACCAGTGACGGACAGGGTGCTGAAAAACTGTTTTTT
TRBV5-4	TRBJ1-2	NA	NA	CASSLSGSYGYTF	TGTGCCAGCAGCTTGAGCGGGTCCTATGGCTACACCTTC
TRBV19	TRBJ2-6	NA	NA	CASSTWAGTGANVLTF	TGTGCCAGTAGTACCTGGGCAGGGACTGGGGCCAACGTCCTGACTTTC
TRBV18	TRBJ1-6	TRBD1	NA	CASSPSGQYNSPLHF	TGTGCCAGCTCACCGTCGGGACAGTATAATTCACCCCTCCACTTT
TRBV6-5	TRBJ2-5	NA	NA	CASMGGGGQETQYF	TGTGCCAGCATGGGGGGAGGGGGACAAGAGACCCAGTACTTC
TRBV12-3/TRBV12-4	TRBJ1-2	NA	NA	CASSGSRGGGYTF	TGTGCCAGCTCGGGCTCAAGGGGAGGGGGCTACACCTTC
TRBV7-8	TRBJ1-5	TRBD1	NA	CASSVDRGRPQHF	TGTGCCAGCAGCGTTGACAGGGGGCGCCCCCAGCATTTT
TRBV7-9	TRBJ2-1	NA	few	CASSSAVSYNEQFF	TGTGCCAGCAGCTCGGCGGTCTCCTACAATGAGCAGTTCTTC
TRBV4-3	TRBJ2-7	NA	NA	CASSVEQGYEQYF	TGCGCCAGCAGCGTCGAACAGGGATACGAGCAGTACTTC
TRBV24-1	TRBJ2-2	NA	NA	CATSEGGARTGELFF	TGTGCCACCAGTGAAGGGGGGGCCCGGACCGGGGAGCTGTTTTTT
TRBV7-9	TRBJ1-3	NA	NA	CASRLQGTGNTIYF	TGTGCCAGCAGACTACAGGGAACTGGAAACACCATATATTTT
TRBV2	TRBJ1-6	NA	many	CASTIDEAIYNSPLHF	TGTGCCAGCACCATCGACGAGGCCATCTATAATTCACCCCTCCACTTT
TRBV18	TRBJ1-1	NA	NA	CASSYRDDTEAFF	TGTGCCAGCTCATACAGGGATGACACTGAAGCTTTCTTT
TRBV20-1	TRBJ2-1	NA	NA	CSASKSNIMDEQFF	TGCAGTGCTAGTAAGTCTAATATTATGGATGAGCAGTTCTTC
TRBV5-5	TRBJ2-1	TRBD2	NA	CASSFIAGGPGNEQFF	TGTGCCAGCAGCTTCATAGCGGGGGGGCCGGGGAATGAGCAGTTCTTC
TRBV5-8	TRBJ2-3	NA	NA	CASSSQITSSTDTQYF	TGTGCCAGCAGCTCACAGATTACCTCTAGCACAGATACGCAGTATTTT
TRBV6-2/TRBV6-3	TRBJ1-1	NA	NA	CASSPGDSRTEAFF	TGTGCCAGCAGCCCGGGGGACTCTAGAACTGAAGCTTTCTTT
TRBV7-2	TRBJ1-1	NA	NA	CASSLTSRGGGAFF	TGTGCCAGCAGCTTAACGTCTAGGGGAGGAGGAGCTTTCTTT
TRBV27	TRBJ1-2	NA	NA	CASRRTERYGYTF	TGTGCCAGCAGGCGGACAGAGCGCTATGGCTACACCTTC
TRBV6-2/TRBV6-3	TRBJ2-3	TRBD2	NA	CASSYGRGFSGGVTDTQYF	TGTGCCAGCAGTTACGGCCGGGGCTTTAGCGGGGGGGTAACAGATACGCAGTATTTT
TRBV4-2	TRBJ1-4	NA	once	CASSFAGDEKLFF	TGTGCCAGCAGCTTCGCCGGGGATGAAAAACTGTTTTTT
TRBV6-4	TRBJ1-1	NA	once	CASSVEENTEAFF	TGTGCCAGCAGTGTCGAGGAAAACACTGAAGCTTTCTTT
TRBV7-2	TRBJ1-5	TRBD1	NA	CASSLKVGGDSSGNQPQHF	TGTGCCAGCAGCTTAAAGGTCGGGGGGGACAGTAGTGGCAATCAGCCCCAGCATTTT
TRBV6-5	TRBJ1-2	NA	NA	CASSYSAGAHGYTF	TGTGCCAGCAGTTATTCGGCAGGGGCCCATGGCTACACCTTC
TRBV6-2/TRBV6-3	TRBJ2-3	NA	NA	CASSYAQWGLLTDTQYF	TGTGCCAGCAGTTACGCCCAGTGGGGGCTTCTCACAGATACGCAGTATTTT
TRBV7-8	TRBJ2-2	NA	NA	CASTLAGTGELFF	TGTGCCAGCACCCTGGCAGGGACCGGGGAGCTGTTTTTT
TRBV9	TRBJ1-1	NA	NA	CASSVGKRFETEAFF	TGTGCCAGCAGCGTAGGAAAGAGGTTTGAGACTGAAGCTTTCTTT
TRBV24-1	TRBJ1-5	TRBD1	NA	CATGGGATGNNQPQHF	TGTGCCACCGGGGGTGGAGCGACAGGGAACAATCAGCCCCAGCATTTT
TRBV2	TRBJ1-6	TRBD1	NA	CASSERTGGGSPLHF	TGTGCCAGCAGTGAAAGGACAGGGGGAGGTTCACCCCTCCACTTT
TRBV18	TRBJ1-3	NA	NA	CASSLRGTSGNTIYF	TGTGCCAGCTCTCTAAGGGGGACGTCTGGAAACACCATATATTTT
TRBV19	TRBJ1-5	NA	NA	CASSNPGSSQPQHF	TGTGCCAGTAGTAATCCGGGTTCTAGTCAGCCCCAGCATTTT
TRBV7-6	TRBJ2-5	TRBD2	NA	CASSFGGGSGETQYF	TGTGCCAGCAGCTTCGGCGGGGGGTCCGGAGAGACCCAGTACTTC